The sequence of this T cell receptor beta chain was determined in a study of early T cells in non-severe SARS-CoV-2 infection. Study details: The chains were unpaired, and the sequenced material was bulk RNA from unsorted whole blood.

The CDR3 is made up of 14 amino acids. V was pared by 5 bases and J by 1 base, with 3 bases of the junction left unmatched. CDR1 and CDR2 (germline): LNHDA, SQIVND (reference sequence). Attachment of unique molecular identifiers to individual cDNA molecules was performed. Each CDR3 protein gets one entry after TCRdb re-called the 5' RACE reads with MiXCR. The sample holds 35,000 to 50,000 distinct CDR3 sequences, 20% to 25% seen once. Regarding the study as a whole: Matching with VDJdb favored anti-spike CD8 responses (missing private and CD4 specificities).

A remark on this clonotype: Its antigen is currently unknown.

The gene calls are TRBV19 and TRBJ2-3, with TRBD2 matching over 7 bases. Sample: whole blood, taken at baseline. This sequence originates from an adult who was a healthcare worker with PCR-confirmed SARS-CoV-2 infection or an uninfected control (not recorded which). The chain's CDR3 is CASSSSGGTDTQYF. The CDR3, as DNA: TGTGCCAGTAGTTCGAGCGGGGGCACAGATACGCAGTATTTT.